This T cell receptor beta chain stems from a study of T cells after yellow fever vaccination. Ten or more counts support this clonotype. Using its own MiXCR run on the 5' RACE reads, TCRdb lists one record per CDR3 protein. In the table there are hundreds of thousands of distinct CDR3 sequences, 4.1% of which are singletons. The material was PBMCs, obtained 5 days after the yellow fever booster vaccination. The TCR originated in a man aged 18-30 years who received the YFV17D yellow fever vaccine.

The CDR3: CASSARRGTSNEQYV. The CDR3 nucleotides read TGTGCCAGCAGCGCCCGCAGGGGGACTAGCAACGAGCAGTACGTC. The chain joins TRBV7-6 to TRBJ2-7; 9 bases are shared with TRBD2. V dropped 5 bases and J dropped 5; count of bases not matched to a gene: 10. The CDR3 covers 15 residues. Per germline, CDR1 SGHVS and CDR2 FNYEAQ.